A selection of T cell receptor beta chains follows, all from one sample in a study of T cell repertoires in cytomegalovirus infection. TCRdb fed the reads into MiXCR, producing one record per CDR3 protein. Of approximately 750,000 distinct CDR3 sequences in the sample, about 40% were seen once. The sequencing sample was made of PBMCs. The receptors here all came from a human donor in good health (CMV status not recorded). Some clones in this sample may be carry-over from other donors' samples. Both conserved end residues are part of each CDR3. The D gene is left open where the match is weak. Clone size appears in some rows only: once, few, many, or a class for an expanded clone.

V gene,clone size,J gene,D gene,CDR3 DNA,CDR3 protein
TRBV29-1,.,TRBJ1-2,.,TGCAGCGTTGAAGATGGGGGTACCAACTATGGCTACACCTTC,CSVEDGGTNYGYTF
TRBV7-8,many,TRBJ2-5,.,TGTGCCAGCAGCTTGAACCCAAGGGAAGGGGCCCTACAAGAGACCCAGTACTTC,CASSLNPREGALQETQYF
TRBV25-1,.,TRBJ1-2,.,TGTGCCAGCAGTGGGCGGGGGACTCTCGGGACTGATCCGCATGGCTACACCTTC,CASSGRGTLGTDPHGYTF
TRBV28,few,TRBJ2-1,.,TGTGCCAGCAGTTTGAGCGGGCTTAGCTCCTACAATGAGCAGTTCTTC,CASSLSGLSSYNEQFF
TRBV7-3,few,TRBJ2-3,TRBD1,TGTGCCAGCAGCTCGACAGGGACGGCGGCAGATACGCAGTATTTT,CASSSTGTAADTQYF
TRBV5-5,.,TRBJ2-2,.,TGTGCCAGCAGCTTGTTTTTTAGGTCCCCCGGGGAGCTGTTTTTT,CASSLFFRSPGELFF
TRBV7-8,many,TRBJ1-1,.,TGTGCCAGCAGCCCACACCGGGCCGCTGAAGCTTTCTTT,CASSPHRAAEAFF
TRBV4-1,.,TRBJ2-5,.,TGCGCCAGCAGCCCGGCAGGGGGGAGGGAGACCCAGTACTTC,CASSPAGGRETQYF
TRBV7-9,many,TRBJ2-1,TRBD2,TGTGCCAGCAGCTCAGGACTAGTTTTTGAGCAGTTCTTC,CASSSGLVFEQFF
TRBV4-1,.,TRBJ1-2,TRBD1,TGCGCCAGCAGCCCGGGACAGGGGGTTGTCTATGGCTACACCTTC,CASSPGQGVVYGYTF
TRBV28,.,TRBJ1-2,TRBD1,TGTGCCAGCAGTTTCCGACAGGGTTCGGACTATGGCTACACCTTC,CASSFRQGSDYGYTF
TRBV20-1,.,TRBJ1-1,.,TGCAGTGCTAGCACCTTTCCCACAGGGCTCACTGAAGCTTTCTTT,CSASTFPTGLTEAFF
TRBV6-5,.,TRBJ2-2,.,TGTGCCAGCAGTTACCGTCGTGCCGACACCGGGGAGCTGTTTTTT,CASSYRRADTGELFF
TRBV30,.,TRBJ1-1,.,TGTGCCTGGACGGTGAACGGGAACACTGAAGCTTTCTTT,CAWTVNGNTEAFF
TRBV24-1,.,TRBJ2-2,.,TGTGCCACCAGTGACCAGACAGAGACGAACACCGGGGAGCTGTTTTTT,CATSDQTETNTGELFF
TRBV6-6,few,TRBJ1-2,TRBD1,TGTGCCAGCAGCCAAAGGACAGGGGTCGACTATGGCTACACCTTC,CASSQRTGVDYGYTF
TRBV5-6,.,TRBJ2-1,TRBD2,TGTGCCAGCAGGAAACCGGGACTAGCGGGAGGTCGTGAGCAGTTCTTC,CASRKPGLAGGREQFF
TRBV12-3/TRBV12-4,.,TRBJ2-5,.,TGTGCCAGCAGTTGGAGTAAAGAGACCCAGTACTTC,CASSWSKETQYF
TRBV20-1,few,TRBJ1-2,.,TGCAGTGCTGAAACAGGAGGGGCTAGAGAGGGCTACACCTTC,CSAETGGAREGYTF
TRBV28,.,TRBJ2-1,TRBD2,TGTGCCAGCGCCGGCGGGAGCGGTGTTGGGAGGGAGCAGTTCTTC,CASAGGSGVGREQFF
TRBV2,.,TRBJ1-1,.,TGTGCCAGTTCGACAATGATGAACACTGAAGCTTTCTTT,CASSTMMNTEAFF
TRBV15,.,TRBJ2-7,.,TGTGCCACCAGCCATGCAGGCTACGAGCAGTACTTC,CATSHAGYEQYF
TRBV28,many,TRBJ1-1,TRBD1,TGTGCCAGCAAGACAGGGGGTATGGGCACTGAAGCTTTCTTT,CASKTGGMGTEAFF
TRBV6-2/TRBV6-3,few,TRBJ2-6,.,TGTGCCAGCGGGAGGGGGGTACTGACTGGGGCCAACGTCCTGACTTTC,CASGRGVLTGANVLTF
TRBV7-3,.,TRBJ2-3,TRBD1,TGTGCCAGCAGGGAATACAGGGGGCCCTCCGGCACAGATACGCAGTATTTT,CASREYRGPSGTDTQYF
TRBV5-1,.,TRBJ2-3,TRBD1,TGCGCCAGCAGCTTGCTCAGGGGGCTAGATACGCAGTATTTT,CASSLLRGLDTQYF
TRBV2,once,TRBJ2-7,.,TGTGCCAGCAGTTACATCCCCTACGAGCAGTACTTC,CASSYIPYEQYF
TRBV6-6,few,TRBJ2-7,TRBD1,TGTGCCAGCACCCCAAGGGGGACAGGGGCCGTCTCCTACGAGCAGTACTTC,CASTPRGTGAVSYEQYF
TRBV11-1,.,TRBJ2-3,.,TGTGCCAGCAGCCCCGACGGGGATACGCAGTATTTT,CASSPDGDTQYF
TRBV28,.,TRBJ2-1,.,TGTGCCAGCAGGAGGGTTTTACTAGGCAATGAGCAGTTCTTC,CASRRVLLGNEQFF
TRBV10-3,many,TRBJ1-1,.,TGTGCCATCAGTGATGCGACGTCCACTGAAGCTTTCTTT,CAISDATSTEAFF
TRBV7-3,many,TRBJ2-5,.,TGTGCCAGCAGCCCGGGACTTGGGGCACAAGAGACCCAGTACTTC,CASSPGLGAQETQYF
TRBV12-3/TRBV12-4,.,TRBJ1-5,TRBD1,TGTGCCAGCAGGAGAAACACAGGGGAGTCCACTAGCAATCAGCCCCAGCATTTT,CASRRNTGESTSNQPQHF
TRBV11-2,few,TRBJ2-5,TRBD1,TGTGCCAGCAGCCCATGGACAGGGGAGAGTGGAGAGACCCAGTACTTC,CASSPWTGESGETQYF
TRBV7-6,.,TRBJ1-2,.,TGTGCCAGCAGCCCACCCCAAGTATGTTATGGCTACACCTTC,CASSPPQVCYGYTF
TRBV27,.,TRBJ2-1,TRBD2,TGTGCCAGCAGATCGGGACTAGCGGGGTACAATGAGCAGTTCTTC,CASRSGLAGYNEQFF
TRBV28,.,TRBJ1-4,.,TGTGCCAGCAGAACGGGCCTCGTGACGAGTAATGAAAAACTGTTTTTT,CASRTGLVTSNEKLFF
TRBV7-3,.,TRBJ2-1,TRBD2,TGTGCCAGCAGCCGTAGCGGGGGGGCTTACAATGAGCAGTTCTTC,CASSRSGGAYNEQFF
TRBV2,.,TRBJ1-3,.,TGTGCCAGCAGCCAAACTCAAGAAAACACCATATATTTT,CASSQTQENTIYF
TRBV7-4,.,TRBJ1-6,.,TGTGCCAGCAGCTTATTCCTTGGTAGAAATTCACCCCTCCACTTT,CASSLFLGRNSPLHF
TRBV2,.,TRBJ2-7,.,TGTGCCAGCAGTAGCCAGGAGGGGCAGTACTTC,CASSSQEGQYF
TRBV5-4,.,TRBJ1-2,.,TGTGCCAGCAGCTCTATCCGGGACACCCTCAACTATGGCTACACCTTC,CASSSIRDTLNYGYTF
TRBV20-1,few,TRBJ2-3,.,TGCAGTGCCCTACACGGGGCGGCCCCCAGGTGGACAGATACGCAGTATTTT,CSALHGAAPRWTDTQYF
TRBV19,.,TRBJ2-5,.,TGTGCCAGTAGCATATCCTCAGGGTACAGACAAGAGACCCAGTACTTC,CASSISSGYRQETQYF
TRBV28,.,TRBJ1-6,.,TGTGCCAGCAGTTCCCCCTTTCTTTTGGGGTATAATTCACCCCTCCACTTT,CASSSPFLLGYNSPLHF
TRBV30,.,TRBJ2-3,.,TGTGCCTGGAATTCAGCGGGTGGCGGGACGCAGTATTTT,CAWNSAGGGTQYF
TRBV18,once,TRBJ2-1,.,TGTGCCAGCTCACCACCCAGGGGCCGATTCCCCTACAATGAGCAGTTCTTC,CASSPPRGRFPYNEQFF
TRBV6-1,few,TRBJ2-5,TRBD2,TGTGCCAGCAGTGAAATGATGTGGAGACTAGCGGGGATTCAAGAGACCCAGTACTTC,CASSEMMWRLAGIQETQYF
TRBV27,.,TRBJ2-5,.,TGTGCCAGCAGTTTATCGTGGGCGGTCCAAGAGACCCAGTACTTC,CASSLSWAVQETQYF
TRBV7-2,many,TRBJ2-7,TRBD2,TGTGCCAGCAGCTTAGGCGGGAGTTCGGGAGAGCAGTACTTC,CASSLGGSSGEQYF
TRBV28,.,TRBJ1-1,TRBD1,TGTGCCAGCAGACCCCCCGGACAGGGACCAGAAGCTTTCTTT,CASRPPGQGPEAFF
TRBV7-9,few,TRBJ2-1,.,TGTGCCAGCAGCTTAGATGGCGGGATGGTGAATGAGCAGTTCTTC,CASSLDGGMVNEQFF
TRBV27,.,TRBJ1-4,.,TGTGCCAGCAGTTTTTCCTTCGGAGCGGGACCCAGTAATGAAAAACTGTTTTTT,CASSFSFGAGPSNEKLFF
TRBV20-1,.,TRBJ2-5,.,TGCAGTGCTAGAGCTTACCCGGGACAACAAGAGACCCAGTACTTC,CSARAYPGQQETQYF
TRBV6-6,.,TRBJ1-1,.,TGTGCCAGCAGTGCGGGACATTCGAACACTGAAGCTTTCTTT,CASSAGHSNTEAFF
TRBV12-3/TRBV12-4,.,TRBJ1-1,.,TGTGCCAGCAGTTTCGGAAGGCCGAACACTGAAGCTTTATTT,CASSFGRPNTEALF
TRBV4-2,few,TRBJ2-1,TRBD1,TGTGCCAGCAGCCAAGAGGACAGGGGTTCTAATGAGCAGTTCTTC,CASSQEDRGSNEQFF